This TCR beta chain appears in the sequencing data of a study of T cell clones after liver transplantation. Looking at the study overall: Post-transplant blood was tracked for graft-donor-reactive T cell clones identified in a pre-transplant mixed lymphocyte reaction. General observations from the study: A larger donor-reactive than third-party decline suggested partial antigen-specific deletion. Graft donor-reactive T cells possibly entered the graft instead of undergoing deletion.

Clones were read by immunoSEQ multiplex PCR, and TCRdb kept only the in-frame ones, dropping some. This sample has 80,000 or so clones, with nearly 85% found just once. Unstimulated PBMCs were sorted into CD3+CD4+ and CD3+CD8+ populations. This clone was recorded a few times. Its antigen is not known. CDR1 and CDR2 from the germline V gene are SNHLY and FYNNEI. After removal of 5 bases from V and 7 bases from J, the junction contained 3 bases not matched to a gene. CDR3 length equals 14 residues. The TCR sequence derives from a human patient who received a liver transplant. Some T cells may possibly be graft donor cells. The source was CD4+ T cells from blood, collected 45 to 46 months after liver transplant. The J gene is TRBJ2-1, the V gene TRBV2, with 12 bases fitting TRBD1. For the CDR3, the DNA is TGTGCCAGCAGTAGGGACAGGGGGCTTAATGAGCAGTTCTTC. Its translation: CASSRDRGLNEQFF.